This TCR beta chain is drawn from a study of blood T cell repertoires in COVID-19. Study context: The United States, Italy and Spain were the sources of the acute and convalescent COVID-19 samples. From T cells, B-cell-depleted T cells, or PBMCs came the material, which was cDNA or gDNA.

In regard to this clone: A read error may produce the germline difference seen at one junction end.

The CDR3 covers 13 residues. Germline V gives CDR1 MNHNS, CDR2 SASEGT. Measured with immunoSEQ multiplex PCR; TCRdb has only the in-frame clones, and not every one. This table has more than 300,000 clones, approximately 89% appearing once. Sequenced sample: peripheral blood. The sequence was obtained from a woman aged 18-29 years who had recovered from COVID-19. The gene calls are TRBV6-1 and TRBJ2-1, with D tentatively TRBD2 (6 bases). The CDR3 DNA reads TGTGCCAGCAGTGAAGGGGTTGTGGGACTCGTGGTCTTC. Its translation: CASSEGVVGLVVF.